The 19 T cell receptor beta chains below all came from one sample that was sequenced in a study of T cell responses to AZD1222 COVID-19 vaccine. The method was immunoSEQ multiplex PCR; TCRdb's version includes in-frame clones alone and lacks a portion of them. The sample comprises 89,000 or so clones, 86% of which are singletons, and about 6% rests with the top ten. The sequences come from peripheral blood, collected 28 days after the second AZD1222 dose. The receptors stem from an adult who received the AZD1222 COVID-19 vaccine.

The V call is TRBV7-2, the J call TRBJ1-5; TRBD1 matches at 9 bases. This CDR3 comprises 16 residues. Looked up from germline, CDR1 is SGHTA and CDR2 is FQGNSA. V shed 5 bases, J shed 7 bases, and the junction held 12 bases outside the gene matches. CDR3 sequence reads: CASSLQGAQAWQPQHF. The CDR3 nucleotides read TGTGCCAGCAGCCTACAGGGGGCCCAAGCGTGGCAGCCCCAGCATTTT.

This clone was detected a few times. The rearrangement links TRBV18 to TRBJ1-5; no definite D call. The CDR3 extends over 16 amino acids. Germline V gives CDR1 KGHSH, CDR2 LQKENI. V lost 0 bases, J lost 5 bases, and 14 bases lay in between. CDR3 in DNA: TGTGCCAGCTCACCACCGAATTGGGGAGGCGATCAGCCCCAGCATTTT. Encoded protein: CASSPPNWGGDQPQHF.

V is TRBV30 and J is TRBJ2-3; the D is unclear. This CDR3 is built from 12 residues. CDR1 and CDR2 (germline): GTSNPN, SVGIG (reference sequence). Trimming removed 2 bases at V and 1 base at J, with 4 bases between. The CDR3 DNA is TGTGCCTGGAGTTTAGGCACAGATACGCAGTATTTT. It is translated as CAWSLGTDTQYF.

This rearrangement joins TRBV11-3 to TRBJ2-1; TRBD2 matches at 9 bases. This CDR3 is 18 amino acids long. Trimming at V came to 0 bases and at J to 5 bases, leaving 11 bases not matched to a gene. Germline CDR1 is SGHNT and CDR2 is YENEEA. CDR3 residues: CASSLDQSGSGSHNEQFF. The CDR3 DNA reads TGTGCCAGCAGCTTAGATCAGTCAGGTAGCGGGAGCCACAATGAGCAGTTCTTC.

This chain uses TRBV10-2 with TRBJ2-3, with a weak D call TRBD2 (5 bases). V was clipped by 1 base and J by 2 bases, with 10 bases between them. CDR3 length: 15 amino acids. The germline V gene encodes CDR1 WSHSY and CDR2 SAAADI. The CDR3, as DNA: TGCGCCAGCAGTGAGTGGGAGACCCTCACAGATACGCAGTATTTT. As protein: CASSEWETLTDTQYF.

This sequence joins TRBV30 and TRBJ2-7; no clear D gene. The CDR3 is made up of 9 amino acids. Germline V gene sequence: CDR1 GTSNPN, CDR2 SVGIG (reference sequence). V was cut by 3 bases and J by 5 bases, with 2 bases left in between. The CDR3 is CAWRNEQYF. CDR3 sequence (DNA): TGTGCCTGGAGGAACGAGCAGTACTTC.

The V call is TRBV27, the J call TRBJ2-2, with TRBD1 as a possible D gene (7 bases). V was cut by 3 bases and J by 7 bases, with 15 bases left in between. The germline CDR1 and CDR2 sequences are MNHEY and SMNVEV (reference sequence). There are 15 residues in the CDR3. CDR3 DNA: TGTGCCAGCAGTTTGCGGAGGGGGCAGGGCGGGGAGCTGTTTTTT. Translation: CASSLRRGQGGELFF.

The chain's CDR3 is CASSGDTHTF. The CDR3 nucleotides are TGTGCCAGCAGTGGGGACACCCACACCTTC. This chain joins TRBV12-3 or TRBV12-4 and TRBJ1-2; possible D gene TRBD1, 6 bases. There are 10 residues in the CDR3. Trimming stripped 5 bases from V and 12 bases from J, with 10 bases between.

The chain combines TRBV5-8 with TRBJ2-7; D is unclear. This CDR3 is 14 amino acids long. Germline V gene sequence: CDR1 SGHTS, CDR2 YDEGEE. Trimming removed 2 bases from V and 0 bases from J, with 9 bases in between. In nucleotides, the CDR3 is TGTGCCAGCAGCTTTCTAGGCCTCTCCTACGAGCAGTACTTC. Translating gives CASSFLGLSYEQYF.

The chain joins TRBV6-5 to TRBJ1-6; 7 nucleotides match TRBD1. The CDR3 has 15 residues. The junction had 8 bases not matched to a gene; V was cut back by 4 bases and J by 8 bases. CDR1 and CDR2 from the germline V gene are MNHEY and SVGAGI. CDR3 DNA: TGTGCCAGCAGTTCTCAGACAGGGTTTTATTCACCCCTCCACTTT. It translates to CASSSQTGFYSPLHF.

There are a few counts of this clone. The chain links TRBV28 to TRBJ2-1; 7 bases are a match to TRBD2. Germline V CDR1 and CDR2: MDHEN, SYDVKM. The CDR3 length is 16 residues. The V and J ends lost 3 bases and 6 bases, in that order; junction bases with no gene match: 11. The CDR3 protein is CASSLASSGARNEQFF. The DNA of the CDR3 is TGTGCCAGCAGTTTGGCAAGCAGCGGGGCACGCAATGAGCAGTTCTTC.

CDR3 amino acids: CASSIRGGITDTQYF. The DNA for the CDR3 is TGTGCCAGTAGTATTAGGGGAGGGATCACAGATACGCAGTATTTT. V is TRBV19 and J is TRBJ2-3; 7 nucleotides align to TRBD2. CDR3 length: 15 amino acids. Germline-derived CDR1 and CDR2 are LNHDA and SQIVND (reference sequence). Losses at the gene ends were 3 bases for V and 2 bases for J; bases not matched to a gene: 5.

V and J are TRBV24-1 and TRBJ1-5; TRBD1 matches 12 bases. Germline lookup yields CDR1 KGHDR and CDR2 SFDVKD. CDR3 length: 15 amino acids. The J segment lost 6 bases and the V segment lost 7 bases, leaving 6 bases of the junction unmatched. DNA for the CDR3: TGTGCCACCAGCGACGGGACAGGGGGCTCTCAGCCCCAGCATTTT. Translated, it gives CATSDGTGGSQPQHF.

The chain links TRBV19 to TRBJ1-1; TRBD1 matches at 9 bases. The CDR3 contains 14 residues. V was pared by 6 bases and J by 6 bases, with 8 bases of the junction left unmatched. Germline V gene data show CDR1 as LNHDA and CDR2 as SQIVND (reference sequence). The CDR3 reads CASRERGQGSEAFF. CDR3 sequence (DNA): TGTGCCAGTAGGGAGCGCGGACAGGGGTCTGAAGCTTTCTTT.

The chain links TRBV7-3 to TRBJ2-3; D is unresolved. The germline CDR1 and CDR2 sequences are SGHTA and FQGTGA. This CDR3 spans 14 amino acids. V lost 2 bases and J lost 2, with 8 bases in between. The CDR3 coding sequence is TGTGCCAGCAGCTTAGGGCTAAACACAGATACGCAGTATTTT. This encodes CASSLGLNTDTQYF.

This chain links TRBV19 with TRBJ2-3; maybe TRBD2 (6 bases). The germline V and J ends were trimmed by 7 bases and 0 bases, with 14 bases remaining between them. CDR1 is LNHDA and CDR2 is SQIVND in the germline V gene (reference sequence). The CDR3 runs to 15 residues. The CDR3 sequence: CASMLSGYSTDTQYF. The CDR3 nucleotides read TGTGCCAGTATGCTTAGCGGATATAGCACAGATACGCAGTATTTT.

The chain couples TRBV21-1 to TRBJ1-5. TRBV21-1 is designated a pseudogene. This CDR3 is 17 amino acids long. CDR3 nucleotides: TGTGCCAGCAGCACATACAACAGTGGGGATAGCAATCAGCCCCAGCATTTT. Amino acid sequence: CASSTYNSGDSNQPQHF.

This clone has a handful of counts. The chain has TRBV6-5 and TRBJ1-5, with TRBD1 matching over 8 bases. This CDR3 has 14 amino acids. Germline V gene data show CDR1 as MNHEY and CDR2 as SVGAGI. The junction had 7 bases not matched to a gene; V was cut back by 6 bases and J by 6 bases. The CDR3 loop is CASRDRDGIQPQHF. In DNA form, the CDR3 reads TGTGCCAGCAGGGACAGGGACGGGATTCAGCCCCAGCATTTT.

The chain links TRBV6-5 to TRBJ1-4; no clear D gene. The CDR3 has 14 residues. CDR1 is MNHEY and CDR2 is SVGAGI in the germline V gene. V lost 6 bases and J lost 0, with 8 bases in between. The CDR3 protein is CASRTDATNEKLFF. The CDR3 DNA follows: TGTGCCAGCAGGACGGATGCAACTAATGAAAAACTGTTTTTT.